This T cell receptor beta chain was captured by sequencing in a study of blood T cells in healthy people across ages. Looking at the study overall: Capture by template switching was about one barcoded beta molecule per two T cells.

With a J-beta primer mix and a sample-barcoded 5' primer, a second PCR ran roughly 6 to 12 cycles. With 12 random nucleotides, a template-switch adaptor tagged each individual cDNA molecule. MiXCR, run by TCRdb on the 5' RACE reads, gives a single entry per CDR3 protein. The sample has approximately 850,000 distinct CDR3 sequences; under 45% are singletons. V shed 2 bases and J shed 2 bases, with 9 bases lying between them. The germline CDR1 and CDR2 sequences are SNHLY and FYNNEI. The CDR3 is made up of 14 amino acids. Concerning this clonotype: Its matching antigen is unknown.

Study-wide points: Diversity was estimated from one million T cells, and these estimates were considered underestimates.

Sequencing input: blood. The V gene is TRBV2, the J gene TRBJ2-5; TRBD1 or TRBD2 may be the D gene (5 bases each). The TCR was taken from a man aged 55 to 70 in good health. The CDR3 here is CASSESGPQETQYF. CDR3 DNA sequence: TGTGCCAGCAGTGAATCGGGGCCACAAGAGACCCAGTACTTC.